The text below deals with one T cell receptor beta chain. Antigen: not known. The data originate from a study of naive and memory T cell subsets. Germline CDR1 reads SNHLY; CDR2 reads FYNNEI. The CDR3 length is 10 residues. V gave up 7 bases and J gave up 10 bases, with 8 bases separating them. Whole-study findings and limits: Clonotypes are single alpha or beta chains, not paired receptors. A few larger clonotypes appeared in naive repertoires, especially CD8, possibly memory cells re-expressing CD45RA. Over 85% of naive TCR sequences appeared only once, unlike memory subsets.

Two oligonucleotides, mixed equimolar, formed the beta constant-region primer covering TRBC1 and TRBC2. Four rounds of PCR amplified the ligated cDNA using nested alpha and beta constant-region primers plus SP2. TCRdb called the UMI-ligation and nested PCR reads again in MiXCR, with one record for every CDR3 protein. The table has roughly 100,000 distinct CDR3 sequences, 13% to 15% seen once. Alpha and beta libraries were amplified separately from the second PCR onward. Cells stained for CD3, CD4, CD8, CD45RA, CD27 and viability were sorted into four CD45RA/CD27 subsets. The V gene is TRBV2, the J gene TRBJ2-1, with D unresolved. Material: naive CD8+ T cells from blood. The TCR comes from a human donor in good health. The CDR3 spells CASKRTEQFF. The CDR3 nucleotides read TGTGCCAGCAAGAGAACAGAGCAGTTCTTC.